Reported below is one T cell receptor beta chain. What it binds is not known. The data originate from a study of CD8 T cells in ankylosing spondylitis. Scientists made TCR beta libraries using quantitative 5'-RACE with molecular barcodes. TCRdb recomputed calls from the 5' RACE reads with MiXCR, one row per CDR3 protein. The table has roughly 470,000 distinct CDR3 sequences, about 24% seen once. Overall study findings and caveats: Prior literature has documented some motif variants in synovial fluid and blood from reactive arthritis. The authors reported significant enrichment of disease-linked clones in matched ankylosing spondylitis synovial fluid. The authors found the disease-linked clones to be CD8+ and relatively rare in peripheral blood. Among TCR beta sequences, a motif of several highly homologous variants appeared characteristic of ankylosing spondylitis blood.

Germline values: CDR1 DFQATT, CDR2 SNEGSKA (reference sequence). Germline trimming cut 5 bases from V and 8 bases from J; bases unmatched to any gene: 7. This CDR3 is 15 amino acids long. The chain uses TRBV20-1 and TRBJ2-1; 15 bases are shared with TRBD2. The sample consisted of blood, either unsorted or a sorted T cell fraction (not recorded which). The source of this sequence is a male donor with ankylosing spondylitis. The CDR3 sequence: CSAPGLAGGSDEQFF. DNA for the CDR3: TGCAGTGCTCCTGGACTAGCGGGAGGGTCGGATGAGCAGTTCTTC.